This T cell receptor (beta chain) emerged from a study of CD8 T cells in Susac syndrome. Trimming cost V 2 bases and J 6 bases, with 14 bases left between them. The CDR3 is made up of 14 amino acids. Germline loops: CDR1 DFQATT, CDR2 SNEGSKA (reference sequence). After extraction with the RNeasy kit, about 0.5 to 1 ug of the RNA was reverse transcribed using random hexamers. It was immunoSEQ multiplex PCR that amplified TCR beta CDR3 across 54 Vbeta and 13 Jbeta. TCRdb re-called the immunoSEQ multiplex PCR reads through MiXCR, storing one row per CDR3 protein. The table includes 130,000 to 150,000 distinct CDR3 sequences, approximately 95% detected once.

V and J are TRBV20-1 and TRBJ2-1; D call uncertain. The sequencing sample was made of CD8+ T cells from PBMCs. The sequence was collected from a human donor in good health. In DNA, the CDR3 is TGCAGTGCTAGATATTTGGGGAACCCCAATGAGCAGTTCTTC. Its translation is CSARYLGNPNEQFF.